This T cell receptor beta chain appears in the sequencing data of a study of radiotherapy plus CTLA-4 blockade in lung cancer. V gave up 0 bases and J gave up 0 bases, with 12 bases separating them. The CDR3 runs to 17 residues. Germline V CDR1 and CDR2: SGHVS, FNYEAQ. The data were produced by immunoSEQ multiplex PCR, yet TCRdb's version contains in-frame clones alone and is incomplete. The profile covers fewer than 100,000 clones, with around 83% appearing a single time and under 0.85% taken by the ten largest. This TCR derives from a human donor with non-small cell lung cancer who had stable disease on radiotherapy plus ipilimumab. The chain employs TRBV7-6 and TRBJ2-1, with D tentatively TRBD2 (6 bases). Sequences were derived from peripheral blood, sampled from a patient treated with radiotherapy plus ipilimumab. DNA of the CDR3: TGTGCCAGCAGCTTAGCGGTAGCGGAGAGCTCCTACAATGAGCAGTTCTTC. Translation gives CASSLAVAESSYNEQFF.